Presented here are 26 T cell receptor beta chains from one specimen sequenced in a study of blood T cell repertoires in COVID-19. TCRdb's copy holds only in-frame clones and misses some; the assay was immunoSEQ multiplex PCR. The repertoire includes a few hundred thousand clones, approximately 80% of them detected once, and under 2.5% sits in the top ten. The sequenced material came from peripheral blood. The receptors were gathered from a man in his forties who had recovered from COVID-19.

A note on this clone: The germline gene is not matched at one end of the junction; a read error may be the cause. This chain connects TRBV11-3 to TRBJ2-7, with 9 bases identical to TRBD1. The CDR3 sequence is 12 residues long. Germline CDR1 is SGHNT and CDR2 is YENEEA. CDR3 amino acids: CASSWDRDRAHF. CDR3 nucleotide sequence: TGTGCCAGCAGCTGGGACCGGGACAGGGCCCACTTC.

The chain couples TRBV6-4 to TRBJ2-1; TRBD2 agrees at 11 bases. Germline values: CDR1 MRHNA, CDR2 SNTAGT. The CDR3 loop spans 15 amino acids. V was clipped by 6 bases and J by 3 bases; unmatched bases: 4. CDR3 sequence: CASSLAGGDYNEQFF. The DNA of the CDR3 is TGTGCCAGCAGCTTAGCGGGAGGGGACTACAATGAGCAGTTCTTC.

The chain links TRBV7-9 to TRBJ1-5; D not certain. From germline, CDR1 is SEHNR and CDR2 FQNEAQ (reference sequence). Deletions cut 5 bases from V and 0 bases from J, with 8 bases between. The CDR3 is 14 amino acids. The CDR3 loop is CASSAKNSNQPQHF. The DNA for the CDR3 is TGTGCCAGCAGCGCTAAGAATAGCAATCAGCCCCAGCATTTT.

V usage is TRBV12-3 or TRBV12-4 and J usage is TRBJ1-1, with no clear D. The CDR3 covers 12 residues. V gave up 5 bases and J gave up 4 bases, with 8 bases separating them. The CDR3: CASSVTSTEAFF. CDR3 nucleotides: TGTGCCAGCAGTGTTACATCCACTGAAGCTTTCTTT.

This chain joins TRBV7-9 and TRBJ2-5; 9 bases are a match to TRBD1. This CDR3 is 14 amino acids long. Germline V CDR1 and CDR2: SEHNR, FQNEAQ (reference sequence). Trimming cost V 8 bases and J 7 bases; bases outside gene matches: 11. The CDR3 nucleotides are TGTGCCAGCGGTCCGACAGGGGGGCGGGGGACCCAGTACTTC. This translates into CASGPTGGRGTQYF. Full variable domain (outside the CDR3, taken from reference TRBV7-9 and TRBJ2-5): DTGVSQNPRHKITKRGQNVTFRCDPISEHNRLYWYRQTLGQGPEFLTYFQNEAQLEKSRLLSDRFSAERPKGSFSTLEIQRTEQGDSAMYLCASGPTGGRGTQYFGPGTRLLVL.

This clone occurred a few times. This chain connects TRBV3-1 (or the pseudogene TRBV3-2) to TRBJ2-3; TRBD1 matches 9 bases. V trimming: 5 bases; J trimming: 7 bases; junction bases outside the gene matches: 7. This CDR3 is built from 14 residues. CDR1 and CDR2 (germline): LGHDT, YNNKEL (reference sequence). CDR3 in DNA: TGTGCCAGCAGCACCTGGACAGGGGATCATACGCAGTATTTT. It codes for CASSTWTGDHTQYF.

The chain links TRBV27 to TRBJ1-1, with D possibly matching TRBD1 (5 bases). Germline V CDR1 and CDR2: MNHEY, SMNVEV (reference sequence). The CDR3 has 12 residues. Trimming pared 6 bases from V and 3 bases from J, leaving 8 bases between. CDR3 in DNA: TGTGCCAGCAGGGGGGGGTACACTGAAGCTTTCTTT. Amino acid sequence: CASRGGYTEAFF.

The chain couples TRBV14 to TRBJ2-3, with D possibly being TRBD2 (5 bases). Germline V gene sequence: CDR1 SGHDN, CDR2 FVKESK. The CDR3 spans 16 residues. The ends were cut back, 4 bases at V and 2 bases at J, with 16 bases in the middle. DNA for the CDR3: TGTGCCAGCAGCCCGGCGGGTGGCGGGTTCACAGATACGCAGTATTTT. This sequence encodes CASSPAGGGFTDTQYF.

The V gene is TRBV4-3, the J gene TRBJ2-7; TRBD1 agrees at 10 bases. Germline CDR1 LGHNA, CDR2 YSLEER. This CDR3 has 14 residues. J gave up 4 bases and V 4 bases, and 4 bases lay outside the gene matches. CDR3 protein: CASSPGTGAYEQYF. In DNA form, the CDR3 reads TGCGCCAGCAGCCCCGGGACAGGGGCTTACGAGCAGTACTTC.

The rearrangement links TRBV4-1 to TRBJ2-7, with D possibly being TRBD2 (7 bases). The germline CDR1 and CDR2 sequences are MGHRA and YSYEKL. This CDR3 has 14 amino acids. Deletions cut 4 bases from V and 4 bases from J, with 14 bases between. The CDR3 nucleotides are TGCGCCAGCAGCCTTACGGGGGGCACTTACGAGCAGTACTTC. Amino acids: CASSLTGGTYEQYF.

The chain combines TRBV9 with TRBJ2-7; 7 nucleotides line up with TRBD2. The ends lost 4 bases at V and 2 bases at J; junction bases unmatched: 9. Germline CDR1 is SGDLS and CDR2 is YYNGEE. The CDR3 has 15 residues. The CDR3 nucleotides are TGTGCCAGCAGCTATGGGGGGGGGACGCCCTACGAGCAGTACTTC. Translating gives CASSYGGGTPYEQYF.

The chain uses TRBV2 and TRBJ2-7, with TRBD1 matching 7 bases. CDR3 length: 12 amino acids. Germline V gene lookup returns CDR1 SNHLY and CDR2 FYNNEI. J lost 6 bases, V lost 4 bases, and 3 bases had no gene match. CDR3 coding DNA: TGTGCCAGCAGTGTAAGGGGGCTCGAGCAGTACTTC. Protein sequence: CASSVRGLEQYF.

V gene TRBV6-1 combines with J gene TRBJ1-5; D is possibly TRBD1 (5 bases). Germline V gene sequence: CDR1 MNHNS, CDR2 SASEGT. The length of the CDR3 is 16 residues. V lost 1 base, J lost 3 bases, and 13 bases lay in between. CDR3: CASSEEARGYNQPQHF. CDR3 DNA sequence: TGTGCCAGCAGTGAAGAGGCTAGGGGTTACAATCAGCCCCAGCATTTT.

This chain links TRBV9 with TRBJ2-1; 13 nucleotides agree with TRBD2. The germline gives CDR1 SGDLS, CDR2 YYNGEE. CDR3 length: 19 amino acids. J gave up 0 bases and V 4 bases, and 10 bases lay outside the gene matches. In DNA, the CDR3 is TGTGCCAGCAGCACCCGCAGGACTAGCGGGGGCAACTCCTACAATGAGCAGTTCTTC. Amino acid sequence: CASSTRRTSGGNSYNEQFF. Looking up the rest from reference TRBV9 and TRBJ2-1 gives the full variable domain: DSGVTQTPKHLITATGQRVTLRCSPRSGDLSVYWYQQSLDQGLQFLIQYYNGEERAKGNILERFSAQQFPDLHSELNLSSLELGDSALYFCASSTRRTSGGNSYNEQFFGPGTRLTVL.

The chain joins TRBV5-6 to TRBJ2-7; 10 nucleotides match TRBD1. The germline V gene has CDR1 SGHDT and CDR2 YYEEEE. The length of the CDR3 is 15 residues. With 2 bases clipped from V and 3 bases from J, the junction kept 5 bases outside the gene matches. The CDR3 spells CASSLPGQGYYEQYF. CDR3 coding DNA: TGTGCCAGCAGCTTACCGGGACAGGGGTACTACGAGCAGTACTTC.

Here the CDR3 DNA reads TGTGCCACAACGGTCACAGGGGGCGGTCAGCCCCAGCATTTT. The encoded protein is CATTVTGGGQPQHF. The chain is built from TRBV19 and TRBJ1-5, with TRBD1 matching over 9 bases. V was clipped by 10 bases and J by 6 bases; unmatched bases: 10. The CDR3 extends over 14 amino acids. Germline values: CDR1 LNHDA, CDR2 SQIVND (reference sequence). Combining the CDR3 with reference TRBV19 and TRBJ1-5 gives the whole variable domain DGGITQSPKYLFRKEGQNVTLSCEQNLNHDAMYWYRQDPGQGLRLIYYSQIVNDFQKGDIAEGYSVSREKKESFPLTVTSAQKNPTAFYLCATTVTGGGQPQHFGDGTRLSIL.

The chain recombines TRBV6-6 with TRBJ1-1; 7 bases align to TRBD1. This CDR3 has 14 amino acids. Germline V gene lookup returns CDR1 MNHNY and CDR2 SVGAGI (reference sequence). With 2 bases clipped from V and 7 bases from J, the junction kept 7 bases outside the gene matches. CDR3 in DNA: TGTGCCAGCAGTTACCGGGACAGCCTGGTTGAAGCTTTCTTT. Translation: CASSYRDSLVEAFF.

The rearrangement joins TRBV18 to TRBJ2-7, with D perhaps matching TRBD2 (6 bases). Per the germline V gene, CDR1 is KGHSH and CDR2 is LQKENI. This CDR3 has 16 residues. V lost 4 bases to trimming and J lost 0 bases, with 16 bases between them. The CDR3 sequence is CASSRTDSGSSYEQYF. CDR3 nucleotide sequence: TGTGCCAGCTCACGGACCGATAGCGGTTCCTCCTACGAGCAGTACTTC.

The rearrangement joins TRBV5-1 to TRBJ2-3; TRBD2 might be the D (5 bases). The CDR3 spans 14 residues. The germline gives CDR1 SGHRS, CDR2 YFSETQ. V shed 0 bases and J shed 6 bases, with 11 bases lying between them. The CDR3 DNA reads TGCGCCAGCAGCTTGGCTCTAGCTTTGGATACGCAGTATTTT. Translation gives CASSLALALDTQYF.

In its sample, this clone was seen once. The V call is TRBV10-1, the J call TRBJ2-1; 14 bases fit TRBD2. Trimming cost V 8 bases and J 8 bases; bases outside gene matches: 5. This CDR3 is 14 amino acids long. Germline loops: CDR1 WNHNN, CDR2 SYGVQD (reference sequence). CDR3 nucleotide sequence: TGCGCCAGCCAGACTAGCGGGGGGGCGCATGAGCAGTTCTTC. Its translation: CASQTSGGAHEQFF.

This rearrangement joins TRBV6-6 to TRBJ1-2; D perhaps matches TRBD1 (5 bases). The CDR3 runs 16 residues. V was shortened by 0 bases and J by 7 bases, with 18 bases between the two germline ends. In germline, CDR1 is MNHNY, CDR2 SVGAGI (reference sequence). CDR3 nucleotide sequence: TGTGCCAGCAGTTACTCGGTTCCGGGCGGGGGGACTGGCTACACCTTC. Encoded protein: CASSYSVPGGGTGYTF.

The chain joins TRBV2 to TRBJ1-1; D is uncertain. Between the trimmed V and J ends, which lost 8 bases and 1 base, there was a span of 14 bases. The CDR3 loop spans 14 amino acids. Germline CDR1 is SNHLY and CDR2 is FYNNEI. The CDR3 protein is CASLIDKPNTEAFF. For the CDR3, the DNA is TGTGCCAGCCTCATCGACAAACCGAACACTGAAGCTTTCTTT.

The chain joins TRBV6-5 to TRBJ2-7; TRBD1 matches at 7 bases. Germline loops: CDR1 MNHEY, CDR2 SVGAGI. J lost 5 bases, V lost 6 bases, and 7 bases had no gene match. The CDR3 is made up of 13 amino acids. The CDR3 is CASSLQGLDEQYF. The CDR3 coding sequence is TGTGCCAGCAGCCTACAGGGGTTGGACGAGCAGTACTTC.

To note about this clone: This same CDR3 is encoded by further DNA sequences in the sample. V and J are TRBV18 and TRBJ1-5; D not resolved. There are 13 residues in the CDR3. Germline loops: CDR1 KGHSH, CDR2 LQKENI. The germline V and J ends were trimmed by 0 bases and 5 bases, with 5 bases remaining between them. The CDR3 sequence: CASSPPGDQPQHF. The CDR3 DNA reads TGTGCCAGCTCACCACCTGGAGATCAGCCCCAGCATTTT.

This clone turned up a few times. CDR3 loop: CASSFGLAGARTQYF. The DNA for the CDR3 is TGTGCCAGCAGCTTCGGACTAGCGGGAGCGAGGACGCAGTATTTT. This chain joins TRBV7-9 and TRBJ2-3; 13 bases fit TRBD2. CDR1 and CDR2 (germline): SEHNR, FQNEAQ (reference sequence). The V and J ends lost 3 bases and 9 bases, in that order; junction bases with no gene match: 6. This CDR3 contains 15 residues. The variable domain in full, completed from reference TRBV7-9 and TRBJ2-3, reads DTGVSQNPRHKITKRGQNVTFRCDPISEHNRLYWYRQTLGQGPEFLTYFQNEAQLEKSRLLSDRFSAERPKGSFSTLEIQRTEQGDSAMYLCASSFGLAGARTQYFGPGTRLTVL.

CDR3 sequence reads: CASSAGGGRDTQYF. The DNA of the CDR3 is TGTGCCAGCAGTGCTGGGGGGGGGCGAGATACGCAGTATTTT. This rearrangement joins TRBV2 to TRBJ2-3, with a weak D call TRBD2 (7 bases). Trimming pared 4 bases from V and 5 bases from J, leaving 13 bases between. Germline loops: CDR1 SNHLY, CDR2 FYNNEI. This CDR3 contains 14 residues.